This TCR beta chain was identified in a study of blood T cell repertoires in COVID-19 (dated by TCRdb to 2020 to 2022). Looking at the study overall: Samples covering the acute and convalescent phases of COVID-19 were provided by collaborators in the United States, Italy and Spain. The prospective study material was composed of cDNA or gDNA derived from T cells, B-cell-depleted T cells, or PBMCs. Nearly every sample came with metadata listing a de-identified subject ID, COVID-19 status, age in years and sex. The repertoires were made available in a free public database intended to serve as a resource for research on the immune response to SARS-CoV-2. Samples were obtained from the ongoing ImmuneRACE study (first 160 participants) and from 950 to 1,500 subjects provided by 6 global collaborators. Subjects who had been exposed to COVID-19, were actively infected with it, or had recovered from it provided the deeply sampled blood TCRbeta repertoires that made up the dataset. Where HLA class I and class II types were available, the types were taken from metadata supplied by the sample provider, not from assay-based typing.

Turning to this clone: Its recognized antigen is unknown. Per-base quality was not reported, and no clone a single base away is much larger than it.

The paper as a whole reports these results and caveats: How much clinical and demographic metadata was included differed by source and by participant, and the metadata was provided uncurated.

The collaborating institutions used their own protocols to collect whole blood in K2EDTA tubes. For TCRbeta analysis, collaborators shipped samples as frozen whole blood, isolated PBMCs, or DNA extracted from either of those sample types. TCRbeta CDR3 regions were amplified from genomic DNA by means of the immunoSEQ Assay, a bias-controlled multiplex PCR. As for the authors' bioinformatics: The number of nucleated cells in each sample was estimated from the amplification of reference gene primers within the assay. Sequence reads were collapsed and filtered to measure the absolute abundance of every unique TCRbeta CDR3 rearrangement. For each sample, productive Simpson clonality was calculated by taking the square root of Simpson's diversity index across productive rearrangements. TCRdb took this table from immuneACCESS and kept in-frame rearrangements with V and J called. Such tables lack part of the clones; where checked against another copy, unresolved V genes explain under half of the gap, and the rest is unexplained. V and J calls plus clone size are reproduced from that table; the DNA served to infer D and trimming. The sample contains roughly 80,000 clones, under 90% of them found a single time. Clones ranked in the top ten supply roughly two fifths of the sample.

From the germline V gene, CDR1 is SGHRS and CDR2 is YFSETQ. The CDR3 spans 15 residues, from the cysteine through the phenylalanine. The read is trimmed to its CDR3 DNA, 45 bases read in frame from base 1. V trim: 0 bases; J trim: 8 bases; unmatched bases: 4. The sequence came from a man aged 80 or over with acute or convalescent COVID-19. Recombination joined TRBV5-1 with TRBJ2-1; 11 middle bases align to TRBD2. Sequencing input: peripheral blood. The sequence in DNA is TGCGCCAGCAGCTTGGGACTAGCGGGACGCTATGAGCAGTTCTTC. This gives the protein CASSLGLAGRYEQFF.